The 6 T cell receptor beta chains in this list originate from one sample, sequenced in a study of siplizumab effects on memory and regulatory T cells. Clones were read by immunoSEQ multiplex PCR, and TCRdb kept only the in-frame ones, dropping some. The sample contains some 100,000 clones, about 91% of which appear only once. The sequenced sample was CD4+ T cells sorted from blood. Receptor source: a human donor in good health.

This clone was detected only once. The genes are TRBV5-1 and TRBJ2-5; no reliable D call. The length of the CDR3 is 14 residues. Trimming pared 2 bases from V and 2 bases from J, leaving 10 bases between. Germline CDR1 SGHRS, CDR2 YFSETQ. Written as DNA, the CDR3 is TGCGCCAGCAGCTTTAGTAGTTCTCAAGAGACCCAGTACTTC. Translated, it gives CASSFSSSQETQYF.

The chain carries TRBV10-3 and TRBJ2-3; the D call may be TRBD1 or TRBD2 (5 bases each). V gave up 0 bases and J gave up 1 base, with 8 bases separating them. The germline CDR1 and CDR2 sequences are ENHRY and SYGVKD. This CDR3 has 15 amino acids. CDR3 DNA: TGTGCCATCAGTGAGTCGGGGCGGGGCACAGATACGCAGTATTTT. Its protein is CAISESGRGTDTQYF.

This chain uses TRBV10-2 with TRBJ2-1; D is undetermined. The germline V gene has CDR1 WSHSY and CDR2 SAAADI. The CDR3 runs to 10 residues. Trimming removed 4 bases from V and 6 bases from J, with 1 base in between. For the CDR3, the DNA is TGCGCCAGCAGTGCCAATGAGCAGTTCTTC. Its protein is CASSANEQFF.

The V and J genes are TRBV6-1 and TRBJ1-5, with D hard to call. The CDR3 spans 11 residues. Trimming took 3 bases from V and 6 from J, leaving 3 bases between them. Looked up from germline, CDR1 is MNHNS and CDR2 is SASEGT. CDR3 DNA: TGTGCCAGCAGTGATCCTCAGCCCCAGCATTTT. Translating it yields CASSDPQPQHF.

The chain couples TRBV7-2 to TRBJ2-5; 10 bases line up with TRBD2. This CDR3 contains 17 residues. The trim removed 0 bases at V and 6 bases at J, leaving 10 bases unmatched. Germline values: CDR1 SGHTA, CDR2 FQGNSA. CDR3 coding DNA: TGTGCCAGCAGCTTAGCGCCAAGCGGGGGGGCAGAAAAGACCCAGTACTTC. Translated: CASSLAPSGGAEKTQYF.

The chain carries TRBV11-2 and TRBJ1-1; D perhaps matches TRBD1 (5 bases). The ends were cut back, 2 bases at V and 0 bases at J, with 10 bases in the middle. CDR1 SGHAT and CDR2 FQNNGV come from the germline V gene. The CDR3 contains 15 residues. The CDR3 sequence is CASSLQGLMNTEAFF. CDR3 in DNA: TGTGCCAGCAGCTTACAGGGTTTAATGAACACTGAAGCTTTCTTT.